This entry lists 10 T cell receptor beta chains sequenced from one sample in a study of blood T cell repertoires in COVID-19. The data were produced by immunoSEQ multiplex PCR, yet TCRdb's version contains in-frame clones alone and is incomplete. The data contain more than 95,000 clones, about four fifths of them singletons. Sequencing was carried out using peripheral blood. The origin of the receptors is a man aged 55 to 70 with acute or convalescent COVID-19.

The J gene is TRBJ2-2, the V gene TRBV14; D gene uncertain. CDR3 size: 12 residues. The V and J ends lost 1 base and 8 bases respectively, with 5 bases between them. Germline values: CDR1 SGHDN, CDR2 FVKESK. CDR3 amino acids: CASSQANGELFF. CDR3 DNA sequence: TGTGCCAGCAGCCAAGCTAATGGGGAGCTGTTTTTT.

This clone was seen only once. This chain links TRBV25-1 with TRBJ1-6, with 9 bases aligning to TRBD1. CDR3 size: 15 residues. The germline V gene encodes CDR1 MGHDK and CDR2 SYGVNS. The ends lost 6 bases at V and 2 bases at J; junction bases unmatched: 2. This chain's CDR3 is CASRWTGAYNSPLHF. CDR3 nucleotide sequence: TGTGCCAGCAGGTGGACAGGGGCCTATAATTCACCCCTCCACTTT.

This clone was seen a handful of times. V and J are TRBV6-5 and TRBJ2-2; D is ambiguous. Germline CDR1 and CDR2: MNHEY and SVGAGI. The CDR3 runs 14 residues. Between the trimmed V and J ends, which lost 10 bases and 2 bases, there was a span of 14 bases. Here the CDR3 DNA reads TGTGCCACCATTGTCGGAGTAAACACCGGGGAGCTGTTTTTT. Its translation is CATIVGVNTGELFF.

The V gene is TRBV6-2 or TRBV6-3, the J gene TRBJ2-1, with no clear D. The V end lost 2 bases, the J end lost 3 bases, and 11 bases lay between the germline ends. The germline CDR1 and CDR2 sequences are MNHEY and SVGEGT. The CDR3 spans 15 residues. CDR3 DNA: TGTGCCAGCAGTTACAGTGGTGGCGGCTACAATGAGCAGTTCTTC. Encoded protein: CASSYSGGGYNEQFF.

The CDR3, as DNA: TGTGCCAGCAGCGCCCAACAAGACAGCAACACTGAAGCTTTCTTT. Protein sequence: CASSAQQDSNTEAFF. This sequence joins TRBV9 and TRBJ1-1; the D gene is possibly TRBD1 (5 bases). This CDR3 is built from 15 residues. V gave up 3 bases and J gave up 2 bases, with 14 bases separating them. CDR1 is SGDLS and CDR2 is YYNGEE in the germline V gene. Full variable domain (outside the CDR3, taken from reference TRBV9 and TRBJ1-1): DSGVTQTPKHLITATGQRVTLRCSPRSGDLSVYWYQQSLDQGLQFLIQYYNGEERAKGNILERFSAQQFPDLHSELNLSSLELGDSALYFCASSAQQDSNTEAFFGQGTRLTVV.

The chain couples TRBV5-5 to TRBJ2-7; possibly TRBD2 for D (7 bases). CDR1 and CDR2 (germline): SGHKS, YYEKEE (reference sequence). The germline V and J ends were trimmed by 0 bases and 1 base, with 14 bases remaining between them. The CDR3 is made up of 16 amino acids. The CDR3 here is CASSLEGRGTSYEQYV. DNA of the CDR3: TGTGCCAGCAGCTTGGAGGGGAGGGGGACGTCCTACGAGCAGTACGTC.

This rearrangement joins TRBV11-2 to TRBJ2-1; 14 bases are shared with TRBD2. The trim removed 2 bases at V and 4 bases at J, leaving 10 bases unmatched. This CDR3 comprises 19 residues. Germline V gene lookup returns CDR1 SGHAT and CDR2 FQNNGV. The CDR3 DNA reads TGTGCCAGCAGCTTAACCGGGACTAGCGGGGGACTAACTTACAATGAGCAGTTCTTC. Protein product: CASSLTGTSGGLTYNEQFF. Variable domain in full (rest from reference TRBV11-2 and TRBJ2-1): EAGVAQSPRYKIIEKRQSVAFWCNPISGHATLYWYQQILGQGPKLLIQFQNNGVVDDSQLPKDRFSAERLKGVDSTLKIQPAKLEDSAVYLCASSLTGTSGGLTYNEQFFGPGTRLTVL.

This clone was detected only a few times. The chain employs TRBV4-1 and TRBJ1-3; tentatively, D is TRBD1 (5 bases). The CDR3 is 15 residues long. In germline, CDR1 is MGHRA, CDR2 YSYEKL. V lost 8 bases to trimming and J lost 4 bases, with 18 bases between them. The CDR3 sequence is CASRALDTAGNTIYF. The CDR3 DNA is TGCGCCAGCCGCGCATTGGACACAGCGGGAAACACCATATATTTT.

The V and J genes are TRBV19 and TRBJ2-3; D gene unclear. The CDR3 covers 15 residues. Trimming stripped 1 base from V and 1 base from J, with 9 bases between. Germline CDR1 and CDR2: LNHDA and SQIVND (reference sequence). In nucleotides, the CDR3 is TGTGCCAGTAGTATAGGAGGTCCCCGCACAGATACGCAGTATTTT. As protein: CASSIGGPRTDTQYF.

A note on this clone: The sample carries other DNA sequences with the same CDR3. The chain uses TRBV5-1 and TRBJ1-1; D unclear. CDR3 length: 14 amino acids. Trimming pared 0 bases from V and 5 bases from J, leaving 11 bases between. Germline lookup yields CDR1 SGHRS and CDR2 YFSETQ. The CDR3 protein is CASSLVGGGTEAFF. The CDR3 DNA is TGCGCCAGCAGCTTGGTCGGCGGAGGGACTGAAGCTTTCTTT.